This entry lists 29 T cell receptor beta chains sequenced from one sample in a study of cytomegalovirus exposure and HLA in healthy donors. Only in-frame clones appear in the TCRdb table, and some are missing; sequencing was by immunoSEQ multiplex PCR. The sample yields approximately 190,000 clones, 75% to 90% seen once. The sequenced sample was PBMCs. The source is a man aged 18 to 29 in good health and CMV-seropositive.

The V call is TRBV5-6, the J call TRBJ1-2, with a possible D match to TRBD1 (5 bases). CDR3 length: 16 amino acids. The germline V gene has CDR1 SGHDT and CDR2 YYEEEE. Trimming left V 3 bases short and J 4 bases short, with 19 bases between. Here the CDR3 DNA reads TGTGCCAGCAGCTCTCCCGACAGTTCTCCGGGCTATGGCTACACCTTC. Translation gives CASSSPDSSPGYGYTF.

This rearrangement joins TRBV6-1 to TRBJ2-7; TRBD2 might be the D (6 bases). The CDR3 is made up of 14 amino acids. Trimming left V 1 base short and J 0 bases short, with 7 bases between. Germline values: CDR1 MNHNS, CDR2 SASEGT. This CDR3 reads CASSEVAVSYEQYF. CDR3 bases: TGTGCCAGCAGTGAAGTAGCGGTCTCCTACGAGCAGTACTTC.

The chain has TRBV27 and TRBJ1-5; D uncertain. The V gene's germline CDR1 is MNHEY and CDR2 SMNVEV (reference sequence). The CDR3 is made up of 14 amino acids. The V and J ends lost 4 bases and 4 bases respectively, with 11 bases between them. The CDR3 protein is CASSYSAGNQPQHF. The CDR3 coding sequence is TGTGCCAGCAGTTACAGCGCGGGGAATCAGCCCCAGCATTTT.

This clone has a handful of counts. The rearrangement links TRBV11-3 to TRBJ2-5; D remains unclear. This CDR3 is built from 14 residues. Looked up from germline, CDR1 is SGHNT and CDR2 is YENEEA. V lost 4 bases and J 1 base, leaving 10 bases between the germline ends. The CDR3 nucleotides are TGTGCCAGCAGCTCCGATGGTAGCCAAGAGACCCAGTACTTC. Translated: CASSSDGSQETQYF.

J is TRBJ2-7 and V is TRBV28, with TRBD2 matching 10 bases. The length of the CDR3 is 15 residues. Unmatched junction bases numbered 7, after V lost 5 bases and J lost 3 bases. The germline CDR1 and CDR2 sequences are MDHEN and SYDVKM. CDR3: CASSPRASGSYEQYF. For the CDR3, the DNA is TGTGCCAGCAGTCCTCGAGCTAGCGGGAGCTACGAGCAGTACTTC.

This chain uses TRBV29-1 with TRBJ2-7; 7 positions agree with TRBD1. The CDR3 is made up of 12 amino acids. With V trimmed by 4 bases and J by 2 bases, 2 bases remained unmatched. Per the germline V gene, CDR1 is SQVTM and CDR2 is ANQGSEA. The CDR3 DNA is TGCAGCGTTGGGCAGGGGGCCTACGAGCAGTACTTC. Protein sequence: CSVGQGAYEQYF.

This clone was observed once. V usage is TRBV5-1 and J usage is TRBJ1-4; no clear D gene. This CDR3 has 17 amino acids. The V end was cut by 4 bases, the J end by 7 bases, with 23 bases between. Germline V gene lookup returns CDR1 SGHRS and CDR2 YFSETQ. The DNA of the CDR3 is TGCGCCAGCAGCCTACCTACGGGTCTGGGCGGGTCTGAAAAACTGTTTTTT. Residues: CASSLPTGLGGSEKLFF.

J is TRBJ1-4 and V is TRBV6-5, with 7 nucleotides matching TRBD1. Germline trimming cut 6 bases from V and 3 bases from J; bases unmatched to any gene: 4. Per germline, CDR1 MNHEY and CDR2 SVGAGI. The CDR3 loop spans 14 amino acids. The CDR3, as DNA: TGTGCCAGCAGACCCGGGACAGCTAATGAAAAACTGTTTTTT. Amino acid sequence: CASRPGTANEKLFF.

The rearrangement joins TRBV5-5 to TRBJ1-3; unclear D gene. The CDR3 covers 13 residues. Germline assignment: CDR1 SGHKS and CDR2 YYEKEE (reference sequence). The V gene lost 1 base and the J gene lost 3 bases, with 5 bases spanning the gap. The DNA of the CDR3 is TGTGCCAGCAGCTTGCCAGGTGGAAACACCATATATTTT. This sequence encodes CASSLPGGNTIYF.

The rearrangement joins TRBV25-1 to TRBJ1-2, with D maybe TRBD1 (6 bases). V lost 3 bases and J lost 6, with 14 bases in between. Germline-derived CDR1 and CDR2 are MGHDK and SYGVNS. The length of the CDR3 is 14 residues. DNA for the CDR3: TGTGCCAGCAGTGAGGCCAGGGGCTCCAATGGCTACACCTTC. This sequence encodes CASSEARGSNGYTF.

The J gene is TRBJ2-7, the V gene TRBV6-5, with D possibly TRBD2 on 6 matching bases. The germline CDR1 and CDR2 sequences are MNHEY and SVGAGI. CDR3 length equals 13 residues. V was trimmed by 6 bases and J by 3 bases, leaving 12 bases between them. CDR3 bases: TGTGCCAGCAGAGACACGGGACTCTACGAGCAGTACTTC. Translated: CASRDTGLYEQYF.

The V call is TRBV10-3, the J call TRBJ2-1; TRBD1 matches 9 bases. The germline CDR1 and CDR2 sequences are ENHRY and SYGVKD. The J segment lost 2 bases and the V segment lost 1 base, leaving 3 bases of the junction unmatched. This CDR3 spans 16 amino acids. CDR3 region: CAISEYRTGAYNEQFF. The CDR3 DNA is TGTGCCATCAGTGAGTACCGGACAGGGGCCTACAATGAGCAGTTCTTC.

This clone has a handful of counts. This chain joins TRBV30 and TRBJ1-1, with D unclear. Germline V CDR1 and CDR2: GTSNPN, SVGIG (reference sequence). The V end was cut by 7 bases, the J end by 7 bases, with 16 bases between. The CDR3 is 12 residues long. The CDR3 bases are TGTGCCTCGAGGCAGGATGCCAATGAAGCTTTCTTT. It codes for CASRQDANEAFF.

J is TRBJ2-7 and V is TRBV11-2, with TRBD2 as a possible D gene (6 bases). The germline CDR1 and CDR2 sequences are SGHAT and FQNNGV. CDR3 length: 15 amino acids. V gave up 5 bases and J gave up 2 bases, with 16 bases separating them. CDR3 nucleotide sequence: TGTGCCAGCAGCCTCGGCAGCGGGTCGGCCTACGAGCAGTACTTC. It encodes CASSLGSGSAYEQYF.

The chain combines TRBV27 with TRBJ2-2, with 7 bases identical to TRBD2. This CDR3 has 15 residues. With V trimmed by 5 bases and J by 6 bases, 9 bases remained unmatched. Germline V gene sequence: CDR1 MNHEY, CDR2 SMNVEV (reference sequence). The CDR3 bases are TGTGCCAGCAGTATTTCGGCGGGAGAGGCCGGGGAGCTGTTTTTT. Protein sequence: CASSISAGEAGELFF.

CDR3 DNA sequence: TGTGCCAGCAGTGAAATTCGGGAGAACTATGGCTACACCTTC. This sequence encodes CASSEIRENYGYTF. The V call is TRBV6-1, the J call TRBJ1-2, with D unclear. Trimming shortened V by 2 bases and J by 2 bases, and 9 bases separated the two germline ends. Germline lookup yields CDR1 MNHNS and CDR2 SASEGT. The CDR3 runs to 14 residues.

The chain combines TRBV29-1 with TRBJ1-1, with D possibly being TRBD1 (5 bases). CDR1 SQVTM and CDR2 ANQGSEA come from the germline V gene. The V end lost 7 bases, the J end lost 4 bases, and 25 bases lay between the germline ends. The CDR3 has 16 residues. The CDR3 sequence: CSAVERTRIWFTEAFF. For the CDR3, the DNA is TGCAGCGCCGTGGAAAGGACACGGATCTGGTTCACTGAAGCTTTCTTT.

The genes are TRBV27 and TRBJ1-1; D remains ambiguous. This CDR3 comprises 13 residues. Trimming removed 8 bases from V and 3 bases from J, with 13 bases in between. CDR1 is MNHEY, CDR2 SMNVEV, per germline (reference sequence). The CDR3 protein is CASAPMSDTEAFF. Here the CDR3 DNA reads TGTGCCAGCGCCCCCATGAGTGACACTGAAGCTTTCTTT.

This clone was observed once. This rearrangement joins TRBV2 to TRBJ2-7; 7 bases line up with TRBD1. J gave up 8 bases and V 6 bases, and 16 bases lay outside the gene matches. The germline V gene has CDR1 SNHLY and CDR2 FYNNEI. This CDR3 is built from 15 residues. The CDR3 region is CASSPIDRVNMKQYF. In nucleotides, the CDR3 is TGTGCCAGCAGCCCCATAGACAGGGTGAATATGAAGCAGTACTTC. The complete variable domain, with remaining parts taken from reference TRBV2 and TRBJ2-7, reads EPEVTQTPSHQVTQMGQEVILRCVPISNHLYFYWYRQILGQKVEFLVSFYNNEISEKSEIFDDQFSVERPDGSNFTLKIRSTKLEDSAMYFCASSPIDRVNMKQYFGPGTRLTVT.

The chain recombines TRBV7-2 with TRBJ2-4; the D gene is possibly TRBD2 (5 bases). V gave up 5 bases and J gave up 7 bases, with 15 bases separating them. CDR3 size: 14 residues. Germline CDR1 SGHTA, CDR2 FQGNSA. The CDR3, as DNA: TGTGCCAGCAGCCCAACCGCCCCGGGGAACATTCAGTACTTC. Translating it yields CASSPTAPGNIQYF. The variable domain in full, with the rest retrieved from reference TRBV7-2 and TRBJ2-4, is GAGVSQSPSNKVTEKGKDVELRCDPISGHTALYWYRQSLGQGLEFLIYFQGNSAPDKSGLPSDRFSAERTGGSVSTLTIQRTQQEDSAVYLCASSPTAPGNIQYFGAGTRLSVL.

The chain's CDR3 is CGILPGQGYGYTF. CDR3 DNA sequence: TGTGGAATCCTTCCGGGACAGGGCTATGGCTACACCTTC. The chain has TRBV30 and TRBJ1-2, with 9 bases aligning to TRBD1. Per the germline V gene, CDR1 is GTSNPN and CDR2 is SVGIG (reference sequence). The CDR3 consists of 13 residues. Complete variable domain (other parts from reference TRBV30 and TRBJ1-2): SQTIHQWPATLVQPVGSPLSLECTVEGTSNPNLYWYRQAAGRGLQLLFYSVGIGQISSEVPQNLSASRPQDRQFILSSKKLLLSDSGFYLCGILPGQGYGYTFGSGTRLTVV.

Of note for this clone: This sample includes further DNA sequences coding for the same CDR3. The rearrangement uses TRBV27 and TRBJ2-1; possibly TRBD2 for D (6 bases). The CDR3 length is 14 residues. V lost 2 bases to trimming and J lost 4 bases, with 9 bases between them. The germline CDR1 and CDR2 sequences are MNHEY and SMNVEV (reference sequence). The CDR3 sequence is CASSLAGLYNEQFF. The CDR3 bases are TGTGCCAGCAGTTTAGCAGGACTATACAATGAGCAGTTCTTC.

This chain connects TRBV6-5 to TRBJ1-4, with 8 bases aligning to TRBD1. The V gene's germline CDR1 is MNHEY and CDR2 SVGAGI. The junction had 5 bases not matched to a gene; V was cut back by 0 bases and J by 5 bases. The CDR3 consists of 16 residues. The CDR3 DNA sequence: TGTGCCAGCAGTTACTCCACGGGACAGGCGAATGAAAAACTGTTTTTT. This gives the protein CASSYSTGQANEKLFF.

The rearrangement uses TRBV5-4 and TRBJ2-1, with D possibly matching TRBD2 (5 bases). Trimming removed 0 bases from V and 3 bases from J, with 7 bases in between. Germline V gives CDR1 SGHNT, CDR2 YYREEE (reference sequence). This CDR3 spans 14 amino acids. The CDR3, as DNA: TGTGCCAGCAGCTTGGAACGGGACTACAATGAGCAGTTCTTC. Its protein product is CASSLERDYNEQFF.

V gene TRBV6-5 combines with J gene TRBJ2-6; 7 bases fit TRBD2. J gave up 3 bases and V 4 bases, and 6 bases lay outside the gene matches. This CDR3 has 16 amino acids. Looked up from germline, CDR1 is MNHEY and CDR2 is SVGAGI. CDR3 nucleotide sequence: TGTGCCAGCAGTTCCTGGGGGAGGGATGGGGCCAACGTCCTGACTTTC. Its protein product is CASSSWGRDGANVLTF.

The chain recombines TRBV30 with TRBJ2-2, with D possibly matching TRBD1 (6 bases). This CDR3 is built from 16 residues. CDR1 is GTSNPN, CDR2 SVGIG, per germline (reference sequence). The V end lost 4 bases, the J end lost 3 bases, and 18 bases lay between the germline ends. CDR3 nucleotides: TGTGCCTGGATCCCCAGAGGGGGATTAGACACCGGGGAGCTGTTTTTT. This codes for CAWIPRGGLDTGELFF.

This rearrangement joins TRBV23-1 to TRBJ2-7; 12 bases line up with TRBD1. TRBV23-1 is given ORF status, its function remaining uncertain. The CDR3 contains 15 residues. V was clipped by 4 bases and J by 7 bases; unmatched bases: 8. The CDR3 DNA reads as TGCGCCAGCAGTCCATCCGGGACAGGGGGCGAGGAGCAGTACTTC. Protein sequence: CASSPSGTGGEEQYF.

J is TRBJ2-4 and V is TRBV2, with TRBD2 as a possible D gene (7 bases). CDR1 and CDR2 (germline): SNHLY, FYNNEI. V shed 8 bases and J shed 3 bases, with 20 bases lying between them. CDR3 length: 16 residues. The chain's CDR3 is CASGGSGGPGKNIQYF. The CDR3 DNA follows: TGTGCCAGCGGTGGATCCGGGGGGCCTGGCAAAAACATTCAGTACTTC.

The V and J genes are TRBV19 and TRBJ1-5; D is possibly TRBD1 (5 bases). Germline values: CDR1 LNHDA, CDR2 SQIVND (reference sequence). Trimming took off 1 base at V and 8 bases at J, with 18 bases between the two ends. CDR3 size: 16 residues. CDR3 coding DNA: TGTGCCAGTAGTATAGTCTCCGGACAAGCAAGAAAGCCCCAGCATTTT. Its protein is CASSIVSGQARKPQHF.